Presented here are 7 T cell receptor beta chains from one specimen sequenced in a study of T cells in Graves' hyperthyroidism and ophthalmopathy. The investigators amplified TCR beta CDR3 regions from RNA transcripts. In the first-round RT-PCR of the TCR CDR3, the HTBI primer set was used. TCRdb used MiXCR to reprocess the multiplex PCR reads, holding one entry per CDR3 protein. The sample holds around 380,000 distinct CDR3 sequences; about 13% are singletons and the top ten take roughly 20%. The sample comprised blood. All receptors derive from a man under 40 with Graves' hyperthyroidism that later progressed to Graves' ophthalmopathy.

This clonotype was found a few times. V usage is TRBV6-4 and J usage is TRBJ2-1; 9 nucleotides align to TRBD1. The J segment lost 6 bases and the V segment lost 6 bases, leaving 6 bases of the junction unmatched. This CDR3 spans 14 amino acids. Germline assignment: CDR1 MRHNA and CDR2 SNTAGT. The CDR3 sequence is CASRSDRGVNEQFF. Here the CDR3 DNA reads TGTGCCAGCAGATCGGACAGGGGCGTCAATGAGCAGTTCTTC.

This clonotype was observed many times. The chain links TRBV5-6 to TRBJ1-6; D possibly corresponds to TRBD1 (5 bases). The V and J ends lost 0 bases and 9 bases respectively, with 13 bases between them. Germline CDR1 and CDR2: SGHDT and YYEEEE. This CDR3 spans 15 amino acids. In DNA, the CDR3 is TGTGCCAGCAGCTTGGTCACGGTTGGGGCTTCACCCCTCCACTTT. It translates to CASSLVTVGASPLHF.

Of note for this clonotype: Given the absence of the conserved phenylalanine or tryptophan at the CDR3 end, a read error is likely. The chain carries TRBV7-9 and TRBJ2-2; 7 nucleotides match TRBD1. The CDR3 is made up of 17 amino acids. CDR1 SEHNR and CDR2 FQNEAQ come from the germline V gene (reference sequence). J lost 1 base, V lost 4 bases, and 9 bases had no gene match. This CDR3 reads CASSWGLRTGNTGELFI. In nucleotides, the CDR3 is TGTGCCAGCAGCTGGGGTCTGAGGACAGGGAACACCGGGGAGCTGTTTATT.

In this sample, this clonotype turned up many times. The CDR3 sequence is CASSFTDRAGGYTF. CDR3 nucleotides: TGTGCCAGCAGTTTTACGGACAGGGCAGGCGGCTACACCTTC. This chain joins TRBV28 and TRBJ1-2; 8 nucleotides agree with TRBD1. V shed 3 bases, J shed 8 bases, and the junction held 8 bases outside the gene matches. In germline, CDR1 is MDHEN, CDR2 SYDVKM. The CDR3 runs 14 residues.

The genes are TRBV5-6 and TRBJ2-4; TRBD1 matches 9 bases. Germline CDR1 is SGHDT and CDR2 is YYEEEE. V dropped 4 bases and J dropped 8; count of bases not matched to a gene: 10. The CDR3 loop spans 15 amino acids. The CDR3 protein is CASSAGQGLVDIQYF. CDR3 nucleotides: TGTGCCAGCAGCGCTGGACAGGGGCTGGTAGACATTCAGTACTTC.

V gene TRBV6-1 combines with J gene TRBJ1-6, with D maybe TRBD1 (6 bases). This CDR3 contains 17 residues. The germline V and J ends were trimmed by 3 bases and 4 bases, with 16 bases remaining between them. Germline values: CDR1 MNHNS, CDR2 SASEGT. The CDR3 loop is CASSDRGQILYNSPLHF. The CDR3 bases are TGTGCCAGCAGTGACCGGGGGCAGATTCTTTATAATTCACCCCTCCACTTT.

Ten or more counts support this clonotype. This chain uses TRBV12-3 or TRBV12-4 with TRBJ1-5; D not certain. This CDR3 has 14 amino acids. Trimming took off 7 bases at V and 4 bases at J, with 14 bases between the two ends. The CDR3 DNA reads TGTGCCAGCATGATACGGGGTTGGAATCAGCCCCAGCATTTT. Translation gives CASMIRGWNQPQHF.